The rows below give T cell receptor beta chains drawn from one sample of a study of T-cell reconstitution after alpha-beta-depleted transplantation in children. TCRdb recomputed calls from the PCR reads with MiXCR, one row per CDR3 protein. The sample lists about 78,000 distinct CDR3 sequences, 13% to 15% occurring once. The sample was PBMCs, mostly from graft donor cells, taken 180 days after TCRalphabeta/CD19-depleted stem cell transplant. The receptors were gathered from a male patient aged 2-10 years who had a stem cell transplant for acute lymphoblastic leukemia, so the T cells may come from the graft donor. Each CDR3 is given with its conserved first and last residue. D genes are given only for firm matches. Size values are once, few and many counts, or a class for expanded clones, and some rows have none.

clone size: NA
V gene: TRBV29-1
D gene: TRBD1
J gene: TRBJ2-7
CDR3 protein: CSVEVRDRGRTYEQYF
CDR3 DNA: TGCAGCGTTGAAGTACGAGACAGGGGTCGCACCTACGAGCAGTACTTC

clone size: NA
V gene: TRBV7-9
D gene: NA
J gene: TRBJ1-2
CDR3 protein: CAGQGGGGYTF
CDR3 DNA: TGTGCCGGCCAGGGAGGTGGCGGCTACACCTTC

clone size: NA
V gene: TRBV5-1
D gene: TRBD1
J gene: TRBJ2-3
CDR3 protein: CASSPDRVRDTQYF
CDR3 DNA: TGCGCCAGCAGCCCAGACAGGGTACGGGATACGCAGTATTTT

clone size: few
V gene: TRBV20-1
D gene: NA
J gene: TRBJ2-7
CDR3 protein: CSARFKSYEQYF
CDR3 DNA: TGCAGTGCTAGATTCAAATCCTACGAGCAGTACTTC

clone size: NA
V gene: TRBV18
D gene: NA
J gene: TRBJ2-2
CDR3 protein: CASSPRVSNTGELFF
CDR3 DNA: TGTGCCAGCTCACCACGTGTATCGAACACCGGGGAGCTGTTTTTT

clone size: few
V gene: TRBV12-3/TRBV12-4
D gene: TRBD1
J gene: TRBJ2-5
CDR3 protein: CASSRRQGLGETQYF
CDR3 DNA: TGTGCCAGCAGTCGGCGACAGGGCCTGGGGGAGACCCAGTACTTC

clone size: once
V gene: TRBV19
D gene: NA
J gene: TRBJ1-1
CDR3 protein: CASSLSPWGNMNTEAFF
CDR3 DNA: TGTGCCAGTAGTCTAAGTCCATGGGGCAACATGAACACTGAAGCTTTCTTT

clone size: NA
V gene: TRBV7-8
D gene: TRBD1
J gene: TRBJ1-1
CDR3 protein: CASSLFKARGRETEAFF
CDR3 DNA: TGTGCCAGCAGCTTATTCAAGGCTAGGGGGCGAGAGACTGAAGCTTTCTTT

clone size: few
V gene: TRBV15
D gene: NA
J gene: TRBJ1-2
CDR3 protein: CATSRSGTSNYGYTF
CDR3 DNA: TGTGCCACCAGCAGATCGGGGACCAGTAACTATGGCTACACCTTC

clone size: few
V gene: TRBV5-1
D gene: NA
J gene: TRBJ2-5
CDR3 protein: CASSLMGQETQYF
CDR3 DNA: TGCGCCAGCAGCTTGATGGGTCAAGAGACCCAGTACTTC

clone size: NA
V gene: TRBV24-1
D gene: NA
J gene: TRBJ2-1
CDR3 protein: CATSDLMGVGNEQFF
CDR3 DNA: TGTGCCACCAGTGATTTAATGGGGGTAGGGAATGAGCAGTTCTTC

clone size: NA
V gene: TRBV20-1
D gene: NA
J gene: TRBJ2-5
CDR3 protein: CSAVRKVGETQYF
CDR3 DNA: TGCAGTGCTGTCCGGAAGGTCGGAGAGACCCAGTACTTC

clone size: NA
V gene: TRBV7-8
D gene: NA
J gene: TRBJ2-5
CDR3 protein: CASSLRGTSSGTQYF
CDR3 DNA: TGTGCCAGCAGCCTAAGGGGGACATCCAGCGGGACCCAGTACTTC

clone size: NA
V gene: TRBV4-2
D gene: NA
J gene: TRBJ2-5
CDR3 protein: CASSQEVASGVQHQETQYF
CDR3 DNA: TGTGCCAGCAGCCAAGAAGTAGCTTCCGGGGTTCAACATCAGGAGACCCAGTACTTC

clone size: many
V gene: TRBV6-6
D gene: NA
J gene: TRBJ2-5
CDR3 protein: CASSYRETQYF
CDR3 DNA: TGTGCCAGCAGTTACCGGGAGACCCAGTACTTC

clone size: many
V gene: TRBV11-2
D gene: NA
J gene: TRBJ2-7
CDR3 protein: CASSLRYGRASEAYEQYF
CDR3 DNA: TGTGCCAGCAGCTTAAGGTACGGGCGAGCTAGCGAGGCCTACGAGCAGTACTTC

clone size: few
V gene: TRBV7-9
D gene: TRBD1
J gene: TRBJ2-2
CDR3 protein: CASSPTGGYTGELFF
CDR3 DNA: TGTGCCAGCAGCCCGACAGGGGGCTACACCGGGGAGCTGTTTTTT